Listed here are 27 T cell receptor beta chains from one sample, sequenced in a study of response to subunit inactivated influenza vaccine. TCRdb re-called the RT-PCR reads through MiXCR, storing one row per CDR3 protein. The table lists roughly 760,000 distinct CDR3 sequences, 21% of them singletons. The sample was PBMCs from blood, taken less than 6 days after vaccination. The receptor source for this set is a man aged 50 to 60 who received an inactivated influenza vaccine.

The chain carries TRBV21-1 and TRBJ2-1; the table's D call, TRBD1, was not checked against the DNA. TRBV21-1 is reported as a pseudogene. CDR3 length equals 17 residues. The CDR3 sequence: CASSKGNRGVSGYEQFF. As DNA, the CDR3 is TGTGCCAGCAGCAAAGGTAACAGGGGCGTCAGCGGCTATGAGCAGTTCTTC.

The genes are TRBV9 and TRBJ1-2; the D gene is possibly TRBD1 (5 bases). In germline, CDR1 is SGDLS, CDR2 YYNGEE. V was clipped by 4 bases and J by 6 bases, with 22 bases between them. This CDR3 comprises 16 residues. Written as DNA, the CDR3 is TGTGCCAGCAGCCCCCCCAGCGGGGGGGTTGGGCATGGCTACACCTTC. It encodes CASSPPSGGVGHGYTF.

This chain connects TRBV5-1 to TRBJ2-5; TRBD2 matches at 12 bases. CDR3 size: 16 residues. CDR1 is SGHRS and CDR2 is YFSETQ in the germline V gene. V shed 4 bases and J 5 bases; nucleotides not matched to a gene: 9. The CDR3 protein is CASSRMTSGSGETQYF. CDR3 in DNA: TGCGCCAGCAGCCGTATGACTAGCGGGAGCGGCGAGACCCAGTACTTC.

The chain links TRBV20-1 to TRBJ2-3; 8 positions match TRBD2. CDR1 DFQATT and CDR2 SNEGSKA come from the germline V gene (reference sequence). The CDR3 sequence is 13 residues long. V lost 3 bases to trimming and J lost 5 bases; unmatched junction nucleotides: 4. The CDR3 sequence: CSARGSGVDTQYF. The CDR3 region has the DNA TGCAGTGCTAGGGGTAGCGGGGTAGATACGCAGTATTTT.

This clonotype was counted only a few times. The chain recombines TRBV5-1 with TRBJ1-4; D is uncertain. There are 16 residues in the CDR3. The germline V gene encodes CDR1 SGHRS and CDR2 YFSETQ. V shed 4 bases and J shed 0 bases, with 13 bases lying between them. The DNA for the CDR3 is TGCGCCAGCAGCGTCGCCCCCCTTGCAACTAATGAAAAACTGTTTTTT. It specifies CASSVAPLATNEKLFF.

This clonotype was picked up a small number of times. This rearrangement joins TRBV6-1 to TRBJ1-6, with 9 bases fitting TRBD1. V lost 5 bases and J lost 7; bases outside the gene matches: 12. The germline CDR1 and CDR2 sequences are MNHNS and SASEGT. This CDR3 contains 17 residues. The CDR3 region is CASSRQGGPLINSPLHF. CDR3 nucleotide sequence: TGTGCCAGCAGTCGACAGGGGGGTCCACTTATCAATTCACCCCTCCACTTT.

The chain carries TRBV6-1 and TRBJ2-3; D not certain. V gave up 2 bases and J gave up 6 bases, with 6 bases separating them. The germline gives CDR1 MNHNS, CDR2 SASEGT. There are 12 residues in the CDR3. The CDR3: CASSETGDTQYF. CDR3 nucleotide sequence: TGTGCCAGCAGTGAAACCGGTGATACGCAGTATTTT.

The chain recombines TRBV12-3 or TRBV12-4 with TRBJ2-1; 7 nucleotides match TRBD1. The CDR3 consists of 15 residues. Trimming removed 5 bases from V and 5 bases from J; junction bases left unmatched: 9. The CDR3 reads CASSDLEGANNEQFF. DNA for the CDR3: TGTGCCAGCAGTGACTTAGAGGGGGCGAACAATGAGCAGTTCTTC.

The rearrangement joins TRBV29-1 to TRBJ2-7; D is unresolved. Per the germline V gene, CDR1 is SQVTM and CDR2 is ANQGSEA. V lost 3 bases to trimming and J lost 5 bases, with 11 bases between them. The CDR3 extends over 12 amino acids. The CDR3 bases are TGCAGCGTTGACGTTCAGGCAAACGAGCAGTACTTC. Its translation is CSVDVQANEQYF.

This clonotype was seen more than once but under ten times. The chain is built from TRBV30 and TRBJ2-7; D is unclear. CDR1 and CDR2 from the germline V gene are GTSNPN and SVGIG (reference sequence). Deletions cut 4 bases from V and 2 bases from J, with 9 bases between. The CDR3 has 12 amino acids. The CDR3 protein is CAWTAQTYEQYF. CDR3 coding DNA: TGTGCCTGGACTGCACAAACCTACGAGCAGTACTTC.

The chain links TRBV5-1 to TRBJ2-1; the match to TRBD2 covers 7 bases. V dropped 0 bases and J dropped 6; count of bases not matched to a gene: 9. The V gene's germline CDR1 is SGHRS and CDR2 YFSETQ. The CDR3 runs 16 residues. CDR3 in amino acids: CASSLGPAGLSNEQFF. DNA for the CDR3: TGCGCCAGCAGCTTGGGGCCAGCGGGACTATCCAATGAGCAGTTCTTC. The full variable domain, completed using reference TRBV5-1 and TRBJ2-1, is KAGVTQTPRYLIKTRGQQVTLSCSPISGHRSVSWYQQTPGQGLQFLFEYFSETQRNKGNFPGRFSGRQFSNSRSEMNVSTLELGDSALYLCASSLGPAGLSNEQFFGPGTRLTVL.

The rearrangement uses TRBV4-1 and TRBJ2-3; D unresolved. The CDR3 totals 15 residues. Trimming left V 2 bases short and J 4 bases short, with 13 bases between. The V gene's germline CDR1 is MGHRA and CDR2 YSYEKL. CDR3: CASSQSSIGADTQYF. DNA of the CDR3: TGCGCCAGCAGCCAATCTTCCATAGGAGCAGATACGCAGTATTTT.

The chain couples TRBV5-8 to TRBJ1-2; D might be TRBD1 (5 bases). CDR3 length: 11 residues. Germline CDR1 reads SGHTS; CDR2 reads YDEGEE. The ends were cut back, 3 bases at V and 8 bases at J, with 8 bases in the middle. The CDR3 spells CASSWGRGYTF. Here the CDR3 DNA reads TGTGCCAGCAGCTGGGGGAGGGGCTACACCTTC.

The chain links TRBV12-3 or TRBV12-4 to TRBJ2-7, with D perhaps TRBD2 (5 bases). This CDR3 region has 14 residues. The V and J ends lost 5 bases and 3 bases respectively, with 14 bases between them. The CDR3 here is CASSQAGRGYEQYF. The CDR3 DNA reads TGTGCCAGCAGTCAAGCCGGCCGGGGCTACGAGCAGTACTTC.

V and J are TRBV14 and TRBJ2-1; 10 bases match TRBD1. Germline V lookup: CDR1 SGHDN, CDR2 FVKESK. CDR3 length: 14 amino acids. Germline trimming cut 4 bases from V and 8 bases from J; bases unmatched to any gene: 5. The CDR3 region has the DNA TGTGCCAGCAGCCCGGGACAGGGGAACGATGAGCAGTTCTTC. Translation gives CASSPGQGNDEQFF.

This clonotype has just a few counts. This chain joins TRBV7-2 and TRBJ2-1; D call uncertain. Germline V lookup: CDR1 SGHTA, CDR2 FQGNSA. The V gene lost 1 base and the J gene lost 10 bases, with 11 bases spanning the gap. This CDR3 contains 13 residues. The CDR3, as DNA: TGTGCCAGCAGCTTAGGTAGCCCAATAGAGCAGTTCTTC. This sequence encodes CASSLGSPIEQFF.

This chain links TRBV5-1 with TRBJ2-1; D not resolved. Germline CDR1 reads SGHRS; CDR2 reads YFSETQ. The CDR3 has 12 amino acids. V was shortened by 2 bases and J by 10 bases, with 10 bases between the two germline ends. CDR3 loop: CASSFGVAEQFF. Here the CDR3 DNA reads TGCGCCAGCAGCTTTGGGGTGGCCGAGCAGTTCTTC.

This clonotype was observed a few times. The chain combines TRBV20-1 with TRBJ2-1; the match to TRBD2 covers 13 bases. From germline, CDR1 is DFQATT and CDR2 SNEGSKA (reference sequence). The CDR3 has 15 residues. The ends lost 0 bases at V and 11 bases at J; junction bases unmatched: 7. The CDR3: CSARDPLAGGGKQFF. The CDR3, as DNA: TGCAGTGCTAGAGACCCACTAGCGGGAGGGGGGAAGCAGTTCTTC.

This clonotype was detected ten times or more. The chain links TRBV12-3 or TRBV12-4 to TRBJ2-7; 12 nucleotides match TRBD2. The CDR3 sequence is 16 residues long. V trimming: 7 bases; J trimming: 4 bases; junction bases outside the gene matches: 11. The DNA of the CDR3 is TGTGCCAGCACCCCCGGCCCTAGCGGGGGGGCTTACGAGCAGTACTTC. This sequence encodes CASTPGPSGGAYEQYF.

This clonotype was picked up a small number of times. The chain combines TRBV10-3 with TRBJ2-7; 10 bases fit TRBD1. V dropped 10 bases and J dropped 6; count of bases not matched to a gene: 9. The V gene's germline CDR1 is ENHRY and CDR2 SYGVKD. This CDR3 is built from 13 residues. Written as DNA, the CDR3 is TGTGCCACGACCCGGGGACAGGGGAGCGAGCAGTACTTC. Residues: CATTRGQGSEQYF.

This clonotype was seen repeatedly, ten times or more. The CDR3 DNA follows: TGTGCCAGCAGTTCGGACCGAAGTCCCTACGAGCAGTACTTC. This codes for CASSSDRSPYEQYF. V usage is TRBV7-2 and J usage is TRBJ2-7; no firm D call. The CDR3 covers 14 residues. Trimming left V 6 bases short and J 2 bases short, with 14 bases between. Germline lookup yields CDR1 SGHTA and CDR2 FQGNSA.

This chain uses TRBV5-1 with TRBJ2-3; D possibly matches TRBD1 or TRBD2 (5 bases each). Germline CDR1 reads SGHRS; CDR2 reads YFSETQ. Trimming left V 6 bases short and J 5 bases short, with 16 bases between. The CDR3 totals 14 residues. The CDR3 bases are TGCGCCAGCATAGCGACAGAAGGAGGAGATACGCAGTATTTT. Protein: CASIATEGGDTQYF.

This clonotype has just one count. The chain has TRBV28 and TRBJ2-3; perhaps D is TRBD1 or TRBD2 (6 bases each). The CDR3 spans 16 residues. The germline CDR1 and CDR2 sequences are MDHEN and SYDVKM. Between the trimmed V and J ends, which lost 6 bases and 0 bases, there was a span of 16 bases. The CDR3, as DNA: TGTGCCAGCAGATTTCGGGGGCTCCATAGCACAGATACGCAGTATTTT. Encoded protein: CASRFRGLHSTDTQYF. Based on the CDR3 plus reference TRBV28 and TRBJ2-3, the full variable domain is DVKVTQSSRYLVKRTGEKVFLECVQDMDHENMFWYRQDPGLGLRLIYFSYDVKMKEKGDIPEGYSVSREKKERFSLILESASTNQTSMYLCASRFRGLHSTDTQYFGPGTRLTVL.

This clonotype occurred many times. CDR3 coding DNA: TGTGCCAGCAGCTTGTACAGCTACAATGAGCAGTTCTTC. This sequence encodes CASSLYSYNEQFF. The rearrangement joins TRBV5-6 to TRBJ2-1; D is undetermined. V gave up 1 base and J gave up 3 bases, with 5 bases separating them. This CDR3 contains 13 residues. Germline V gives CDR1 SGHDT, CDR2 YYEEEE.

The sample holds a few counts of this clonotype. The chain carries TRBV10-3 and TRBJ2-1, with TRBD1 matching 10 bases. The junction had 15 bases not matched to a gene; V was cut back by 6 bases and J by 4 bases. The CDR3 spans 18 residues. CDR1 and CDR2 from the germline V gene are ENHRY and SYGVKD. CDR3 nucleotides: TGTGCCATCAGCAACCGGGACAGGGGATCGTCCCTATACAATGAGCAGTTCTTC. Translated, it gives CAISNRDRGSSLYNEQFF.

At least ten counts were recorded for this clonotype. The chain couples TRBV9 to TRBJ2-3, with D unclear. The CDR3 runs to 13 residues. V lost 1 base to trimming and J lost 0 bases, with 3 bases between them. The germline V gene has CDR1 SGDLS and CDR2 YYNGEE. CDR3: CASSVSSTDTQYF. The CDR3 nucleotides are TGTGCCAGCAGCGTAAGCAGCACAGATACGCAGTATTTT.

V usage is TRBV6-2 or TRBV6-3 and J usage is TRBJ2-5; TRBD1 matches 10 bases. This CDR3 has 14 amino acids. CDR1 MNHEY and CDR2 SVGEGT come from the germline V gene. V shed 7 bases and J 7 bases; nucleotides not matched to a gene: 9. DNA of the CDR3: TGTGCCAGCACCGAAGACAGGGGGCACGGGACCCAGTACTTC. Translation: CASTEDRGHGTQYF.